What follows describes a single TCR beta chain. The data originate from a study of blood T cell repertoires in COVID-19. The CDR3 covers 16 residues. Trimming left V 5 bases short and J 0 bases short, with 17 bases between. The repertoire was sequenced with immunoSEQ multiplex PCR; TCRdb's copy has only in-frame clones and lacks some. This sample has around 260,000 clones; about 80% occur once, and the top ten carry approximately 10%. The chain is built from TRBV6-7 and TRBJ2-7; D not resolved. TRBV6-7 has ORF status, its function being uncertain. This TCR was recovered from a woman aged 45 to 65 who had recovered from COVID-19. Sequencing used peripheral blood. The CDR3 DNA follows: TGTGCCAGCAGTCGGAATCAGACAACCAGCTCCTACGAGCAGTACTTC. Residues: CASSRNQTTSSYEQYF.